Listed below are T cell receptor beta chains from one sample, sequenced in a study of OX40 agonist ivuxolimab in advanced cancers. Using immunoSEQ multiplex PCR, the repertoire was profiled, and TCRdb retains in-frame clones only, with some absent. The sample holds roughly 41,000 clones; roughly nine tenths are singletons and the top ten take around 13%. Here the sequenced sample was CD4+ or CD8+ T cells sorted from blood, taken in a trial of the OX40 agonist ivuxolimab. All receptors derive from an adult with an advanced solid tumor such as melanoma, head and neck, liver or kidney cancer. Both conserved end residues are part of each CDR3. The order of the fields is V gene, clone size, D gene, J gene, CDR3 DNA, CDR3 protein. The D gene is left open where the match is weak. Where a row states a size, it is once, few, many or the class of an expanded clone; other rows omit it.

V: TRBV6-5
size: medium-sized
D: -
J: TRBJ2-4
DNA: TGTGCCAGCAGTCTGGAGGGAGACATTCAGTACTTC
CDR3: CASSLEGDIQYF

V: TRBV5-4
size: -
D: -
J: TRBJ1-2
DNA: TGTGCCAGCAGCGGCGGAGATTTGGGGCCCTATGGCTACACCTTC
CDR3: CASSGGDLGPYGYTF

V: TRBV7-2
size: -
D: TRBD1
J: TRBJ1-1
DNA: TGTGCCAGCAGCTCTCGGACAGGCAAATCCGCTTATCTGAACACTGAAGCTTTCTTT
CDR3: CASSSRTGKSAYLNTEAFF

V: TRBV7-8
size: -
D: -
J: TRBJ1-2
DNA: TGTGCCAGCAGCTTAGGGGCGGAGGGAGGCTACACCTTC
CDR3: CASSLGAEGGYTF

V: TRBV11-2
size: -
D: -
J: TRBJ1-1
DNA: TGTGCCAGCAGTTCGGTCATGAACACTGAAGCTTTCTTT
CDR3: CASSSVMNTEAFF

V: TRBV27
size: -
D: TRBD1
J: TRBJ1-4
DNA: TGTGCCAGCAGCACCGGGACAGGGGGCTGGGGTGAAAAACTGTTTTTT
CDR3: CASSTGTGGWGEKLFF

V: TRBV4-3
size: -
D: TRBD1
J: TRBJ1-1
DNA: TGCGCCAGCAGCCAAGTCCCCGAGACAGGGCTACTACAGAACACTGAAGCTTTCTTT
CDR3: CASSQVPETGLLQNTEAFF

V: TRBV2
size: -
D: -
J: TRBJ1-5
DNA: TGTGCCAGCAGTGGACGTGATAATCAGCCCCAGCATTTT
CDR3: CASSGRDNQPQHF

V: TRBV7-8
size: -
D: TRBD1
J: TRBJ2-7
DNA: TGTGCCAGCAGCTTAAACTTGGGCAGGGGGACCTACGAGCAGTACTTC
CDR3: CASSLNLGRGTYEQYF

V: TRBV6-8
size: -
D: TRBD1
J: TRBJ2-2
DNA: TGTGCCAGCAGTTACCCGCCGCTTAAGACCGACAGGGAGAACACCGGGGAGCTGTTTTTT
CDR3: CASSYPPLKTDRENTGELFF

V: TRBV4-3
size: few
D: -
J: TRBJ2-7
DNA: TGCGCCAGCAGCCAAGATAGGCAAAACACCTACGAGCAGTACTTC
CDR3: CASSQDRQNTYEQYF